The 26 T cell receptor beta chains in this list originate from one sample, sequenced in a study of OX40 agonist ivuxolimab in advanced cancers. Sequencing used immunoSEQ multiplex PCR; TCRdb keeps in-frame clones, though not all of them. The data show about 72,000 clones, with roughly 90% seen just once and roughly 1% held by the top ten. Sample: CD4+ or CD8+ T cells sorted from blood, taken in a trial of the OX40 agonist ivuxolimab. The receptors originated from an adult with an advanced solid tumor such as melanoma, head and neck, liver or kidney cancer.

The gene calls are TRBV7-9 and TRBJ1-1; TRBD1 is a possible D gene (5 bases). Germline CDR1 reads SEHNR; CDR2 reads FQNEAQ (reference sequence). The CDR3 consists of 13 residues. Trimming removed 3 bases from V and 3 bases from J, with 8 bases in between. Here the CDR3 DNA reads TGTGCCAGCAGCTTGGGGCAGTACACTGAAGCTTTCTTT. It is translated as CASSLGQYTEAFF.

CDR3 in amino acids: CASSYRATGNPYEQYF. In DNA, the CDR3 is TGTGCCAGCAGTTACCGGGCGACAGGGAACCCCTACGAGCAGTACTTC. The chain links TRBV6-6 to TRBJ2-7, with TRBD1 identical over 7 bases. In germline, CDR1 is MNHNY, CDR2 SVGAGI (reference sequence). This CDR3 region has 16 residues. The V gene end was trimmed by 2 bases and the J gene end by 2 bases; junction bases not matched to a gene: 9.

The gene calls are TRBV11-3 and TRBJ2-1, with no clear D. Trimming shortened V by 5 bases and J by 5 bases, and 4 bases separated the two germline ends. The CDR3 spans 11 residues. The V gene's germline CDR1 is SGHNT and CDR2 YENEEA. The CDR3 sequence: CASSPHNEQFF. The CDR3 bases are TGTGCCAGCAGCCCCCACAATGAGCAGTTCTTC.

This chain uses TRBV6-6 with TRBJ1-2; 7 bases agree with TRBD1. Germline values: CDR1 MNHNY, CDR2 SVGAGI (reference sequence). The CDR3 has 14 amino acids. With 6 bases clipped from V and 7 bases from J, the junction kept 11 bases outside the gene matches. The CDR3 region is CASSSWGGGSGYTF. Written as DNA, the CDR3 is TGTGCCAGCAGCTCCTGGGGAGGGGGCTCTGGCTACACCTTC.

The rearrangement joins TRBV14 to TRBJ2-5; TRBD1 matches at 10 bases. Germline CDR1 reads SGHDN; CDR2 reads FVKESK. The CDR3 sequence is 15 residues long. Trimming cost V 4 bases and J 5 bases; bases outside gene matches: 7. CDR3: CASSLRTGGQETQYF. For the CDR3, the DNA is TGTGCCAGCAGCCTGCGGACAGGGGGTCAGGAGACCCAGTACTTC.

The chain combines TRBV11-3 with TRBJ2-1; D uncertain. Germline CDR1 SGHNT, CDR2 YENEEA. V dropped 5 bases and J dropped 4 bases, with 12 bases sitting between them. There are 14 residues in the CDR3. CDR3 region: CASSRTSMYNEQFF. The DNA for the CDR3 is TGTGCCAGCAGCCGCACCTCGATGTACAATGAGCAGTTCTTC.

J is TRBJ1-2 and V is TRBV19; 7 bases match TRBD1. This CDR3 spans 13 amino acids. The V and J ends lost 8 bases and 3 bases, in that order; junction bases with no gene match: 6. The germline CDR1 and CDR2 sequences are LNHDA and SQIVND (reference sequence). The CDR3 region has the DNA TGTGCCAGTTCTCAGGGGGTGGACTATGGCTACACCTTC. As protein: CASSQGVDYGYTF.

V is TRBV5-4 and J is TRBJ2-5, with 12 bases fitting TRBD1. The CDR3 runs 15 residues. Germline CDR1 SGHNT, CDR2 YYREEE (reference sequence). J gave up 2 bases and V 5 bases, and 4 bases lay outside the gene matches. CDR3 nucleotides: TGTGCCAGCAGAGGGGACAGGGGGCGTCAAGAGACCCAGTACTTC. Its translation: CASRGDRGRQETQYF.

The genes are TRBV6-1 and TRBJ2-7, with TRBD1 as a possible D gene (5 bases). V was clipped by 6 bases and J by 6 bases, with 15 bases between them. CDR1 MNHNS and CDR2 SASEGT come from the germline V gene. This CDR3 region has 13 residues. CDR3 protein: CASRPQDRVEQYF. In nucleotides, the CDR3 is TGTGCCAGCAGACCACAGGACCGGGTCGAGCAGTACTTC.

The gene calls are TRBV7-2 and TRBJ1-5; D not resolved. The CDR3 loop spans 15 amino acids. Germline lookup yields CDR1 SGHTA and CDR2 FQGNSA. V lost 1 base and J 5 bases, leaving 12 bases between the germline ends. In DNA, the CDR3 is TGTGCCAGCAGCTTAGTTTCGGGTATGGATCAGCCCCAGCATTTT. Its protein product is CASSLVSGMDQPQHF. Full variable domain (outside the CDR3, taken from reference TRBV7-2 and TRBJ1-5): GAGVSQSPSNKVTEKGKDVELRCDPISGHTALYWYRQSLGQGLEFLIYFQGNSAPDKSGLPSDRFSAERTGGSVSTLTIQRTQQEDSAVYLCASSLVSGMDQPQHFGDGTRLSIL.

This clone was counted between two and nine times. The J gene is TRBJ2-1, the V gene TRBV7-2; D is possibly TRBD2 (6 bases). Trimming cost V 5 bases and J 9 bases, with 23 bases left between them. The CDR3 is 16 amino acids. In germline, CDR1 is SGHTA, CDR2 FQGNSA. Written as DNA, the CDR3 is TGTGCCAGCAGCACCTCGGTCGGGGGATCGTGGGGTGAGCAGTTCTTC. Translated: CASSTSVGGSWGEQFF.

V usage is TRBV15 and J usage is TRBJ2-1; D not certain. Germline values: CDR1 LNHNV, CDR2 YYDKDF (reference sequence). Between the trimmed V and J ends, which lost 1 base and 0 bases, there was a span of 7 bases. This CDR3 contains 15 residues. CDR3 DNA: TGTGCCACCAGCAGAGCGGTTGGCTCCTACAATGAGCAGTTCTTC. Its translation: CATSRAVGSYNEQFF. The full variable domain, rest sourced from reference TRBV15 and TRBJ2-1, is DAMVIQNPRYQVTQFGKPVTLSCSQTLNHNVMYWYQQKSSQAPKLLFHYYDKDFNNEADTPDNFQSRRPNTSFCFLDIRSPGLGDTAMYLCATSRAVGSYNEQFFGPGTRLTVL.

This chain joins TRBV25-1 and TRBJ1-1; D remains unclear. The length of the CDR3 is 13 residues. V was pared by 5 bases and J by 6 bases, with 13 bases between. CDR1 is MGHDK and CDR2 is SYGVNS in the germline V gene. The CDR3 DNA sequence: TGTGCCAGCAGTCACCTGTTGAGATCTGAAGCTTTCTTT. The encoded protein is CASSHLLRSEAFF.

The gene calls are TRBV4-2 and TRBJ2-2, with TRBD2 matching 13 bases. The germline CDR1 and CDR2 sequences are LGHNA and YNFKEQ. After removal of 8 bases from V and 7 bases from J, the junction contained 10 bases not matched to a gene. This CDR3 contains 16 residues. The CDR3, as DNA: TGTGCCAGCTCACTAGCGGGGGGGGCCGGTCACGGGGAGCTGTTTTTT. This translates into CASSLAGGAGHGELFF.

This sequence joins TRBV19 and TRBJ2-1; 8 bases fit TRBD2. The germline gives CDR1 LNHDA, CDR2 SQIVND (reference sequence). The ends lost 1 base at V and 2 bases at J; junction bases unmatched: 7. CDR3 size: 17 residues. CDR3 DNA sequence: TGTGCCAGTAGTATAGTAGGTTTGGGACTAGCCTACAATGAGCAGTTCTTC. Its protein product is CASSIVGLGLAYNEQFF.

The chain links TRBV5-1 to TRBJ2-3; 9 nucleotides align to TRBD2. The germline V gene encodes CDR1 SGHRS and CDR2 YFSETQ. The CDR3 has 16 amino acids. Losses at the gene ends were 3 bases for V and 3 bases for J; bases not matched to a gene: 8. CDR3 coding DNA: TGCGCCAGCAGCTGGCATAGCGGGGGAGGGACAGATACGCAGTATTTT. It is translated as CASSWHSGGGTDTQYF.

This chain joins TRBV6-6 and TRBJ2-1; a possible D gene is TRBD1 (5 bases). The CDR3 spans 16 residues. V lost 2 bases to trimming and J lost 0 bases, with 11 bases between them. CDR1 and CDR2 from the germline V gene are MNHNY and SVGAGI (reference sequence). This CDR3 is CASSYGQGVSYNEQFF. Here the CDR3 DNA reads TGTGCCAGCAGTTACGGGCAAGGGGTCTCCTACAATGAGCAGTTCTTC.

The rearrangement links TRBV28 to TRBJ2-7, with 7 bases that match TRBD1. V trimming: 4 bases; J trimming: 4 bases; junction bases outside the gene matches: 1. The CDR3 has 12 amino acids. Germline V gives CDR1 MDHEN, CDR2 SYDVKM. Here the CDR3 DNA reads TGTGCCAGCAGTTCGACAGGGTACGAGCAGTACTTC. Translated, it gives CASSSTGYEQYF.

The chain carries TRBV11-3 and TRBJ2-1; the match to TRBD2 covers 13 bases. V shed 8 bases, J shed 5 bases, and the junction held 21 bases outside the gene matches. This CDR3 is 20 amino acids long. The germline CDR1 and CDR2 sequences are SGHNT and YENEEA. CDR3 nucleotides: TGTGCCAGCCGACCACTCTTCGGACTAGCGGGAGAGGGGGGCCACAATGAGCAGTTCTTC. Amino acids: CASRPLFGLAGEGGHNEQFF.

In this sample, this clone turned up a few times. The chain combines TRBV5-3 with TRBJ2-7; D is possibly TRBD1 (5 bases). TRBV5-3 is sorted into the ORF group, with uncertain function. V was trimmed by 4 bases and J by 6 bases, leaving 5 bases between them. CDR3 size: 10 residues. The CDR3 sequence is CARSQGEQYF. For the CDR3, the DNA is TGTGCCAGAAGCCAGGGCGAGCAGTACTTC.

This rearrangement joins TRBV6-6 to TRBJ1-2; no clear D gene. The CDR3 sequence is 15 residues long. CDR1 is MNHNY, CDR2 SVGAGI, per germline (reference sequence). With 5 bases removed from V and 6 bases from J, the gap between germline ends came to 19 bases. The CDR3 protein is CASSAVRADPDGYTF. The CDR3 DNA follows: TGTGCCAGCAGTGCAGTCCGGGCGGATCCGGATGGCTACACCTTC.

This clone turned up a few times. This CDR3 reads CASGLGLADYNEQFF. CDR3 nucleotides: TGTGCTAGTGGTTTAGGACTAGCAGATTACAATGAGCAGTTCTTC. This chain connects TRBV12-5 to TRBJ2-1; TRBD2 agrees at 8 bases. Germline V CDR1 and CDR2: LGHNT, FRNRAP. The V segment lost 3 bases and the J segment 4 bases; nucleotides outside the gene matches: 5. CDR3 length equals 15 residues.

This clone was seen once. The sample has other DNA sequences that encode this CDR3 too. The CDR3 nucleotides read TGTGCCAGCAGCTTAGGACTAGCGGGAGAAGAGACCCAGTACTTC. Its protein product is CASSLGLAGEETQYF. The chain recombines TRBV11-3 with TRBJ2-5; 12 bases match TRBD2. The length of the CDR3 is 15 residues. Germline V gene sequence: CDR1 SGHNT, CDR2 YENEEA. With V trimmed by 1 base and J by 3 bases, 0 bases remained unmatched.

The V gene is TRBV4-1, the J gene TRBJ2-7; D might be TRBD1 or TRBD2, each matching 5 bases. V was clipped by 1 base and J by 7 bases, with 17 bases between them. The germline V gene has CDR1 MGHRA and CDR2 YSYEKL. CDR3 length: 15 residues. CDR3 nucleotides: TGCGCCAGCAGCCAAGCTCGGGACGGGTCTAGGGAGCAGTACTTC. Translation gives CASSQARDGSREQYF.

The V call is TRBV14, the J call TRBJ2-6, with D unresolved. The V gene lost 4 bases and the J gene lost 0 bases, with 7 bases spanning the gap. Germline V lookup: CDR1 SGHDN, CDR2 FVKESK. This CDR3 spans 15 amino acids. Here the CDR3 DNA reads TGTGCCAGCAGCCGTGTCCGCTCTGGGGCCAACGTCCTGACTTTC. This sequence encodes CASSRVRSGANVLTF.

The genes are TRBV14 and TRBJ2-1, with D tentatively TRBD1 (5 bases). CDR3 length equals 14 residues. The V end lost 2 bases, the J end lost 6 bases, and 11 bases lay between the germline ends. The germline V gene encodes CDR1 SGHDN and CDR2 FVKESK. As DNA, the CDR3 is TGTGCCAGCAGCCAAAGGCAGGGTCGCAATGAGCAGTTCTTC. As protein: CASSQRQGRNEQFF.